This T cell receptor beta chain stems from a study of T cells in Graves' hyperthyroidism and ophthalmopathy. The V end was cut by 2 bases, the J end by 2 bases, with 16 bases between. The CDR3 is 16 residues long. From germline, CDR1 is SGDLS and CDR2 YYNGEE. Patients showing uncontrolled infection, other autoimmune disease, pregnancy or lactation were ineligible. The diagnostic basis comprised clinical symptoms, serum thyroxine and TRAb, thyroid ultrasound and orbital computed tomography. TCR beta CDR3 sequences were amplified from RNA transcripts. The HTBI set primed first-round TCR CDR3 RT-PCR. One entry per CDR3 protein results from TCRdb running MiXCR on the multiplex PCR reads. The sample includes 200,000 to 300,000 distinct CDR3 sequences, roughly 22% of them seen just once. The study, taken as a whole, reports: Separation of ophthalmopathy from stable hyperthyroidism was achieved by a 13 V-J model.

Of note for this clonotype: Antigen unknown.

This clonotype was obtained from a woman in her forties with Graves' ophthalmopathy. The genes are TRBV9 and TRBJ1-2; maybe TRBD1 (5 bases). The sequencing input was blood. The CDR3 is CASSVGEGANNYGYTF. CDR3 sequence (DNA): TGTGCCAGCAGCGTGGGGGAAGGGGCCAACAACTATGGCTACACCTTC.